Presented here are 5 T cell receptor beta chains from one specimen sequenced in a study of blood T cell repertoires in COVID-19. Assay: immunoSEQ multiplex PCR; the TCRdb copy retains only in-frame clones and omits some. Counted here are 180,000 or so clones, about 70% occurring once; the ten biggest clones make up approximately 8.6%. Sequencing was done on a sample of peripheral blood. The receptors were sampled from a woman aged 45 to 65 with active or convalescent COVID-19.

The chain has TRBV4-2 and TRBJ1-4; 7 bases match TRBD1. Trimming at V came to 2 bases and at J to 8 bases, leaving 11 bases not matched to a gene. The CDR3 runs 16 residues. Germline CDR1 and CDR2: LGHNA and YNFKEQ. The DNA of the CDR3 is TGTGCCAGCAGCCAATTAAGCCAAGGACAGGCGGAAAAACTGTTTTTT. Amino acids: CASSQLSQGQAEKLFF.

In its sample, this clone was seen a few times. The chain links TRBV4-3 to TRBJ1-2; 7 nucleotides agree with TRBD1. The germline CDR1 and CDR2 sequences are LGHNA and YSLEER. The CDR3 has 16 residues. V lost 6 bases and J lost 0; bases outside the gene matches: 10. This CDR3 reads CASRHLPTGSNYGYTF. CDR3 sequence (DNA): TGCGCCAGCAGACATTTACCGACAGGGTCTAACTATGGCTACACCTTC.

This chain connects TRBV7-9 to TRBJ1-2; TRBD1 is a possible D gene (5 bases). The germline V gene has CDR1 SEHNR and CDR2 FQNEAQ (reference sequence). The CDR3 length is 14 residues. V was cut by 2 bases and J by 7 bases, with 14 bases left in between. As DNA, the CDR3 is TGTGCCAGCAGCTTATTTCTTCGCGGGGGTGGCTACACCTTC. Translation gives CASSLFLRGGGYTF.

This chain uses TRBV28 with TRBJ2-1; 7 positions agree with TRBD2. The CDR3 consists of 15 residues. CDR1 and CDR2 from the germline V gene are MDHEN and SYDVKM. V lost 8 bases, J lost 5 bases, and 12 bases stayed unmatched. CDR3 sequence reads: CASLGLVRFNNEQFF. The DNA for the CDR3 is TGTGCCAGCCTAGGACTAGTGCGATTCAACAATGAGCAGTTCTTC. The variable domain in full, completed from reference TRBV28 and TRBJ2-1, reads DVKVTQSSRYLVKRTGEKVFLECVQDMDHENMFWYRQDPGLGLRLIYFSYDVKMKEKGDIPEGYSVSREKKERFSLILESASTNQTSMYLCASLGLVRFNNEQFFGPGTRLTVL.

The chain employs TRBV7-3 and TRBJ2-3; 9 bases agree with TRBD2. Germline assignment: CDR1 SGHTA and CDR2 FQGTGA. V was clipped by 0 bases and J by 2 bases; unmatched bases: 12. The CDR3 is made up of 19 amino acids. The CDR3 DNA reads TGTGCCAGCAGCTTAACCCTCGTCGCGGTAGCGGGGGCCACAGATACGCAGTATTTT. Encoded protein: CASSLTLVAVAGATDTQYF.